One sample yielded the 5 T cell receptor beta chains listed below, sequenced in a study of T-cell reconstitution after alpha-beta-depleted transplantation in children. The authors prepared the TCRbeta library with unique molecular identifiers. Using its own MiXCR run on the PCR reads, TCRdb lists one record per CDR3 protein. The data hold hundreds of thousands of distinct CDR3 sequences, with roughly 10% observed a single time. Sequencing was performed on PBMCs, taken before TCRalphabeta/CD19-depleted stem cell transplant. These TCRs come from a child between 2 and 9 years old with inherited bone marrow failure, due to receive a stem cell transplant.

This clonotype was observed at least ten times. The chain couples TRBV20-1 to TRBJ1-1; 7 positions agree with TRBD1. The CDR3 runs 14 residues. J gave up 0 bases and V 6 bases, and 7 bases lay outside the gene matches. Germline CDR1 and CDR2: DFQATT and SNEGSKA (reference sequence). The CDR3 here is CSAEIQGLNTEAFF. The CDR3 DNA follows: TGCAGTGCCGAGATACAGGGGTTGAACACTGAAGCTTTCTTT.

This clonotype appeared many times. The genes are TRBV12-3 or TRBV12-4 and TRBJ2-1, with D possibly TRBD2 on 5 matching bases. Trimming shortened V by 3 bases and J by 6 bases, and 18 bases separated the two germline ends. The CDR3 extends over 16 amino acids. This chain's CDR3 is CASSLIRLKRLNEQFF. The CDR3 bases are TGTGCCAGCAGTTTGATCCGACTAAAGAGACTCAATGAGCAGTTCTTC.

The table lists this clonotype with a few counts. The genes are TRBV5-4 and TRBJ1-1; D is perhaps TRBD1 (5 bases). V was trimmed by 3 bases and J by 0 bases, leaving 12 bases between them. This CDR3 spans 15 amino acids. The germline CDR1 and CDR2 sequences are SGHNT and YYREEE (reference sequence). CDR3: CASSWGRGMNTEAFF. The CDR3 nucleotides read TGTGCCAGCAGCTGGGGGAGGGGTATGAACACTGAAGCTTTCTTT.

This clonotype was recorded many times. The genes are TRBV6-2 or TRBV6-3 and TRBJ2-1; 7 bases agree with TRBD2. After removal of 6 bases from V and 6 bases from J, the junction contained 17 bases not matched to a gene. This CDR3 is 17 amino acids long. The germline V gene encodes CDR1 MNHEY and CDR2 SVGEGT. The CDR3 DNA is TGTGCCAGCAGCTTGCGTCCCTCAGAAGGGAGGGGCAATGAGCAGTTCTTC. Residues: CASSLRPSEGRGNEQFF.

This clonotype turned up a few times. The CDR3 DNA is TGCGCCAGCAGCCAAGGCCCAGGGGTTATGAACACTGAAGCTTTCTTT. Residues: CASSQGPGVMNTEAFF. The rearrangement links TRBV4-3 to TRBJ1-1; perhaps TRBD1 as D (6 bases). Per germline, CDR1 LGHNA and CDR2 YSLEER. Trimming took off 1 base at V and 0 bases at J, with 12 bases between the two ends. The CDR3 runs to 16 residues.